This TCR beta chain comes out of a study of blood T cell repertoires in COVID-19. Study in general: Acute and convalescent COVID-19 samples came from the United States, Italy and Spain. The cDNA or gDNA used as material had been derived from T cells, B-cell-depleted T cells, or PBMCs.

Per the germline V gene, CDR1 is ENHRY and CDR2 is SYGVKD. V lost 1 base and J 0 bases, leaving 9 bases between the germline ends. The CDR3 spans 15 residues. In the original workflow: Reference gene primer amplification in the assay estimated nucleated cell counts. Assay used: immunoSEQ multiplex PCR; TCRdb lists only in-frame clones, some missing. V and J calls and clone size come straight from that table; D and trimming were deduced from the DNA. The table lists approximately 200,000 clones, 80% to 85% of them singletons. J is TRBJ1-1 and V is TRBV10-3, with a tentative D call TRBD1 (6 bases). This clonotype was obtained from a woman aged 30 to 39 who had recovered from COVID-19. The sample comprised peripheral blood. CDR3: CAISEYDRMNTEAFF. The CDR3 DNA reads as TGTGCCATCAGTGAGTACGACAGGATGAACACTGAAGCTTTCTTT.